In this sample, the clone carrying this T cell receptor beta chain turned up many times. Building of the TCR beta libraries involved iRepertoire HTBI primers and Arm-PCR of CDR3 regions. One entry per CDR3 protein results from TCRdb running MiXCR on the multiplex PCR reads. Among about 440,000 distinct CDR3 sequences listed, roughly 17% were seen once. This specimen comes from a study of regulatory T cells in long-lasting Graves disease. Time point given: newly diagnosed GD, antithyroid drugs for less than 3 months. Isolated PBMC RNA provided the starting material for the TCR library. A blood draw put 8 to 10 milliliters of peripheral blood into EDTA tubes. This CDR3 spans 15 amino acids. V lost 3 bases and J 3 bases, leaving 15 bases between the germline ends. These records were also assigned to another study, of T cells in Graves' hyperthyroidism and ophthalmopathy.

V is TRBV12-3 or TRBV12-4 and J is TRBJ2-7, with unresolved D. This specimen was peripheral blood mononuclear cells (PBMCs), taken at new diagnosis, from a patient treated with antithyroid drugs. The TCR originated in a woman in her twenties or thirties with Graves disease. The CDR3 sequence: CASSFGKGIDYEQYF. CDR3 bases: TGTGCCAGCAGTTTTGGTAAAGGGATCGACTACGAGCAGTACTTC.